This T cell receptor beta chain was recovered during a study of shared clonotypes between healthy human individuals. The overall study: Per donor, three plates held CD4 naive cells, three held CD4 memory, two held CD8 naive and one held CD8 memory. Whole-study results and caveats: Sampling was confined to blood; repertoires within tissues likely differ.

The CDR3 runs 15 residues. CDR1 MGHRA and CDR2 YSYEKL come from the germline V gene. V lost 5 bases, J lost 2 bases, and 12 bases lay in between. The authors split each subset's genomic DNA evenly across several immunoSEQ plates. The repertoire was sequenced with immunoSEQ multiplex PCR; TCRdb's copy has only in-frame clones and lacks some. The table records 2,100,000 or so clones, more than 90% of them present only once. Nashville, Tennessee was home to all donors, each a Caucasian adult. Details on this clone: Its antigen is not identified.

The chain combines TRBV4-1 with TRBJ1-4; D is undetermined. The material sequenced was naive CD4+ T cells sorted from blood. Subset here: CD45RA+ positively selected. This sequence originates from a man younger than 35 in good health. The CDR3 bases are TGCGCCAGCAGCGGATCGGTTGGGACTAATGAAAAACTGTTTTTT. Protein sequence: CASSGSVGTNEKLFF.